Listed below are T cell receptor beta chains from one sample, sequenced in a study of cytomegalovirus exposure and HLA in healthy donors. Only in-frame clones appear in the TCRdb table, and some are missing; sequencing was by immunoSEQ multiplex PCR. Among about 160,000 clones, approximately 78% were seen once, and the ten largest hold over 1.1%. Sequenced material: PBMCs. All receptors derive from a male donor in good health and CMV-seronegative. CDR3s leave out the opening cysteine and the closing phenylalanine or tryptophan. D genes are given only for firm matches.

>NA|TRBV6-5
ASTARPWSDNEQF
>NA|TRBV29-1
SVEGSDSSYNEQF
>NA|TRBV30
AWGTGSYEQY
>TRBD1|TRBV5-4
ASSRQGSDEQY
>TRBD1|TRBV28
ASSLETGGAYEQY
>TRBD2|TRBV7-6
ASSPTGTSGTYEQY
>NA|TRBV19
ASRLNEKLF
>TRBD2|TRBV5-1
ASSLRASGGATDTQY
>NA|TRBV7-9
ASSPGFSGNTIY
>TRBD2|TRBV13
ASSLERTSGGTQY
>TRBD1|TRBV6-6
ASSYGTVENEQY
>TRBD2|TRBV4-3
ASSQDSGTKNIQY
>NA|TRBV5-8
ASGTWGGGTDTQY
>NA|TRBV2
ASSEAGSEQF
>TRBD1|TRBV27
ASRGTGEGYGYT
>NA|TRBV7-8
ATGTPGGSNQPQH
>NA|TRBV7-6
ASSRGGDTEAF
>NA|TRBV7-6
ASSSGLGRDTQY
>TRBD1|TRBV29-1
SVQTGAETQY
>NA|TRBV18
ASSLTVTGELF
>NA|TRBV25-1
ASSEVGEQF
>NA|TRBV6-1
ASGSVGRDTIY
>NA|TRBV2
ASSSRGGTEAF
>NA|TRBV28
ASSLYGQEETQY
>NA|TRBV28
ASSSGQIKYGYT
>TRBD2|TRBV10-2
ASSVGLAGEGGELF
>NA|TRBV4-2
ASSQDGPRQGRIANQPQH
>TRBD1|TRBV28
ASRAGGNSPLH
>NA|TRBV28
ASKPLDIKNIQY
>TRBD2|TRBV5-1
ASRRGLAGEGNEQF
>NA|TRBV6-5
ASSSSNRNYGYT
>TRBD2|TRBV19
ASSGRTSGGGTGELF
>TRBD2|TRBV27
ASSFQTSGHPYEQY
>TRBD1|TRBV18
ATDDRGPGELF
>NA|TRBV9
ASSVDPAYGAF
>TRBD1|TRBV7-3
ASSSGQGEQY
>NA|TRBV13
ASSLRGTGELF
>NA|TRBV4-1
ASSQDRAGAKPSTDTQY
>NA|TRBV7-9
ASSLRQAEAF
>TRBD1|TRBV19
ASSLRTGQETQY
>NA|TRBV6-6
ASTLRQLTNYGYT
>TRBD1|TRBV5-4
ASRRTGDTGELF
>NA|TRBV6-1
ASSERSWQSNTEAF
>NA|TRBV19
ASSIVRYGYT
>TRBD1|TRBV7-2
ASSLGQDRVTYEQY
>TRBD2|TRBV18
ASSPGTSGFSYEQY
>NA|TRBV5-1
ASSLATGNSYEQY
>NA|TRBV6-5
ASSTQGRPNTEAF
>TRBD1|TRBV27
ASKGTGVYGYT
>TRBD2|TRBV12-5
ASGLAPGLAGFNEQF
>NA|TRBV7-2
ASSFRGDQETQY
>TRBD2|TRBV6-4
ASSDSSGGAPDTQY
>TRBD2|TRBV11-3
ASSLALAGGHNEQF
>NA|TRBV6-5
ASSPDYGYT
>TRBD2|TRBV6-6
ASNGLAGANEQF
>TRBD1|TRBV5-6
ASSLVILGQGHVQY
>TRBD1|TRBV5-4
ASSQQGAEETQY
>TRBD2|TRBV5-4
ASSEGLAGLYEQY
>NA|TRBV28
ASRPRQLNTEAF